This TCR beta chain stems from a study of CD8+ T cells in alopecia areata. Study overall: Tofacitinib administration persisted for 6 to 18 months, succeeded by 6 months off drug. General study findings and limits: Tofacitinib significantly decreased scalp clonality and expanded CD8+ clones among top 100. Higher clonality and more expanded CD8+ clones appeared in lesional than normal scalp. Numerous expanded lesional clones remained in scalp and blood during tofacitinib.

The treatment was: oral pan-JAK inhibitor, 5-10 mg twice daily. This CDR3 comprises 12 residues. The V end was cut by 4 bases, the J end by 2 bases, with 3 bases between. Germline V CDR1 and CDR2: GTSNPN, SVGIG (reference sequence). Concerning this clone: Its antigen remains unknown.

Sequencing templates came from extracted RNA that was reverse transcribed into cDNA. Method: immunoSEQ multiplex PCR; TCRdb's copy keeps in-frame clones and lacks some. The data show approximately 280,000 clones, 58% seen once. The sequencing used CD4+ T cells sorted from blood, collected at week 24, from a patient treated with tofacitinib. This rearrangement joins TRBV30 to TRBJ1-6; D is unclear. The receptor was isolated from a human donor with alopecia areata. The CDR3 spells CAWTTYNSPLHF. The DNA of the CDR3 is TGTGCCTGGACCACCTATAATTCACCCCTCCACTTT.